This T cell receptor beta chain originates from a study of CD8 T cells in ankylosing spondylitis. Study conclusions and caveats: It appeared that ankylosing spondylitis blood was characterized by a TCR beta motif of 8 or 9 highly homologous variants. As for the disease-linked clones, they showed a CD8+ phenotype and occurred at relatively low frequencies in peripheral blood. Within matched ankylosing spondylitis synovial fluid, disease-linked clones were reportedly significantly enriched.

This clonotype showed up many times. Its antigen is unidentified. The CDR3 consists of 12 residues. Per germline, CDR1 MGHDK and CDR2 SYGVNS. V lost 3 bases, J lost 5 bases, and 8 bases lay in between. Libraries of TCR beta came from quantitative 5'-RACE with molecular barcodes. TCRdb independently ran MiXCR on the 5' RACE reads; one entry per CDR3 protein. The sample lists about 240,000 distinct CDR3 sequences, around 10% occurring once. The receptor's source is a male donor with ankylosing spondylitis or in good health (not recorded which). The chain combines TRBV25-1 with TRBJ2-7; either TRBD1 or TRBD2 may fit D (5 bases each). Sequenced: blood, either unsorted or a sorted T cell fraction (not recorded which). This CDR3 is CASSDRDDEQYF. Written as DNA, the CDR3 is TGTGCCAGCAGTGACAGGGACGACGAGCAGTACTTC.